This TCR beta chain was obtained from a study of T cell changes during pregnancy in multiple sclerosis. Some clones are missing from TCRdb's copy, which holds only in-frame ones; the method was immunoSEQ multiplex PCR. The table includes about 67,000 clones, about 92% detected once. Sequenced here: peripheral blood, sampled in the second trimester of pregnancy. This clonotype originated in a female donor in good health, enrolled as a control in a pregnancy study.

The CDR3 is CASSPPVNTEAFF. CDR3 sequence (DNA): TGTGCCAGCTCACCGCCGGTGAACACTGAAGCTTTCTTT. The rearrangement links TRBV18 to TRBJ1-1; D call uncertain. The ends were cut back, 3 bases at V and 0 bases at J, with 5 bases in the middle. Germline loops: CDR1 KGHSH, CDR2 LQKENI. This CDR3 has 13 residues. The whole variable domain, filled in from reference TRBV18 and TRBJ1-1, reads NAGVMQNPRHLVRRRGQEARLRCSPMKGHSHVYWYRQLPEEGLKFMVYLQKENIIDESGMPKERFSAEFPKEGPSILRIQQVVRGDSAAYFCASSPPVNTEAFFGQGTRLTVV.